This T cell receptor (beta chain) stems from a study of cytomegalovirus exposure and HLA in healthy donors. Study findings and constraints: In vitro confirmation showed three CMV-associated chains to be CMV antigen specific.

Only in-frame clones appear in the TCRdb table, and some are missing; sequencing was by immunoSEQ multiplex PCR. Found here are approximately 160,000 clones, 85% to 90% of them singletons; the top ten hold around 5%. With V trimmed by 1 base and J by 7 bases, 9 bases remained unmatched. The CDR3 runs to 15 residues. On this clone itself: The antigen remains undetermined.

This receptor was taken from a woman in her 30s in good health and CMV-seronegative. Material for sequencing was PBMCs. This chain uses TRBV23-1 with TRBJ1-2; TRBD1 aligns across 7 bases. TRBV23-1 is identified as an open reading frame with a role that is uncertain. The CDR3 spells CASSQLNRGMTGYTF. The CDR3 DNA reads TGCGCCAGCAGTCAATTAAACAGGGGAATGACTGGCTACACCTTC.